The sequence of this TCR beta chain was determined in a study of blood T cell repertoires in COVID-19. Study context: Some COVID-19 samples were acute and others convalescent; all came from the United States, Italy and Spain. In each case, the material was cDNA or gDNA derived from T cells, B-cell-depleted T cells, or PBMCs.

Sequenced by immunoSEQ multiplex PCR; TCRdb stores in-frame clones only, minus some. The sample includes around 180,000 clones, about 84% seen only once; the top ten take approximately 12%. CDR1 is SNHLY and CDR2 is FYNNEI in the germline V gene. The length of the CDR3 is 14 residues. V lost 3 bases to trimming and J lost 4 bases, with 10 bases between them. Membership in each cohort depended on participant-reported clinical history. The chain recombines TRBV2 with TRBJ2-1; perhaps TRBD1 as D (5 bases). The material sequenced was PBMCs or T cells enriched from blood (not recorded which). This clonotype was sampled from a middle-aged man who had recovered from COVID-19. The CDR3 sequence: CASSESGIYNEQFF. The CDR3, as DNA: TGTGCCAGCAGTGAGTCAGGGATTTACAATGAGCAGTTCTTC. The complete variable domain, with remaining parts taken from reference TRBV2 and TRBJ2-1, reads EPEVTQTPSHQVTQMGQEVILRCVPISNHLYFYWYRQILGQKVEFLVSFYNNEISEKSEIFDDQFSVERPDGSNFTLKIRSTKLEDSAMYFCASSESGIYNEQFFGPGTRLTVL.